The 23 T cell receptor beta chains below were found in one sample sequenced in a study of early T cells in non-severe SARS-CoV-2 infection. Each CDR3 protein is one row after TCRdb ran MiXCR on the 5' RACE reads. The table lists approximately 71,000 distinct CDR3 sequences, roughly 13% of them singletons. The source material was whole blood. The receptors derive from an adult who was a healthcare worker with PCR-confirmed SARS-CoV-2 infection or an uninfected control (not recorded which).

This chain links TRBV29-1 with TRBJ2-1, with 10 bases matching TRBD1. Trimming at V came to 7 bases and at J to 4 bases, leaving 4 bases not matched to a gene. Per the germline V gene, CDR1 is SQVTM and CDR2 is ANQGSEA. The CDR3 contains 13 residues. As DNA, the CDR3 is TGCAGCGACCGGGACAGGGGTTACAATGAGCAGTTCTTC. Protein sequence: CSDRDRGYNEQFF.

There are many counts of this clonotype. The chain is built from TRBV7-9 and TRBJ2-7; TRBD2 agrees at 8 bases. Germline values: CDR1 SEHNR, CDR2 FQNEAQ (reference sequence). The CDR3 totals 13 residues. Trimming at V came to 5 bases and at J to 6 bases, leaving 6 bases not matched to a gene. CDR3 bases: TGTGCCAGCAGCGGTAGCGGGGTTTCCGAGCAGTACTTC. Protein: CASSGSGVSEQYF.

The rearrangement uses TRBV20-1 and TRBJ2-5; 12 nucleotides match TRBD1. The CDR3 runs to 15 residues. Germline values: CDR1 DFQATT, CDR2 SNEGSKA (reference sequence). Trimming removed 5 bases from V and 4 bases from J; junction bases left unmatched: 8. The CDR3 DNA sequence: TGCAGTGCTGGGACAGGGGGCCTAAGGGCAGAGACCCAGTACTTC. As protein: CSAGTGGLRAETQYF.

The V gene is TRBV6-1, the J gene TRBJ1-1; D ambiguous. The CDR3 runs 17 residues. V lost 0 bases to trimming and J lost 0 bases, with 14 bases between them. CDR1 MNHNS and CDR2 SASEGT come from the germline V gene. The CDR3 reads CASSEARRVPMNTEAFF. In DNA form, the CDR3 reads TGTGCCAGCAGTGAAGCGCGAAGGGTCCCAATGAACACTGAAGCTTTCTTT.

This clonotype has ten or more counts. The rearrangement joins TRBV20-1 to TRBJ1-5; D gene uncertain. Trimming removed 3 bases at V and 3 bases at J, with 9 bases between. The CDR3 contains 13 residues. Germline CDR1 DFQATT, CDR2 SNEGSKA (reference sequence). Written as DNA, the CDR3 is TGCAGTGCTAGCAAAGGCAACAATCAGCCCCAGCATTTT. This codes for CSASKGNNQPQHF.

The sample holds many counts of this clonotype. The chain recombines TRBV6-6 with TRBJ1-2; 10 nucleotides agree with TRBD1. V was clipped by 6 bases and J by 1 base; unmatched bases: 2. CDR3 length equals 14 residues. CDR1 and CDR2 (germline): MNHNY, SVGAGI (reference sequence). The CDR3 protein is CASRGQGINYGYTF. The CDR3 DNA sequence: TGTGCCAGCAGGGGACAGGGGATTAACTATGGCTACACCTTC.

The chain couples TRBV11-2 to TRBJ2-1, with D perhaps given as TRBD1 or TRBD2 (6 bases each). V lost 6 bases to trimming and J lost 8 bases, with 23 bases between them. CDR3 length: 16 amino acids. The germline V gene has CDR1 SGHAT and CDR2 FQNNGV. This CDR3 reads CASSPLRGAVGYEQFF. The CDR3 region has the DNA TGTGCCAGCAGTCCCCTAAGGGGGGCCGTTGGGTATGAGCAGTTCTTC.

Ten or more counts support this clonotype. The chain carries TRBV29-1 and TRBJ2-5; D gene unclear. Germline values: CDR1 SQVTM, CDR2 ANQGSEA. The CDR3 has 13 residues. Trimming took 4 bases from V and 2 from J, leaving 11 bases between them. The DNA for the CDR3 is TGCAGCGTTGGTTGGCCAGTTCAAGAGACCCAGTACTTC. This gives the protein CSVGWPVQETQYF.

This clonotype was observed a single time. The chain carries TRBV28 and TRBJ2-3; 9 bases fit TRBD1. This CDR3 has 13 residues. Unmatched junction bases numbered 4, after V lost 8 bases and J lost 4 bases. Germline V gene data show CDR1 as MDHEN and CDR2 as SYDVKM. The CDR3 DNA reads TGTGCCAGCCGGGACAGGGTGGCAGATACGCAGTATTTT. It codes for CASRDRVADTQYF.

Many counts were recorded for this clonotype. The chain employs TRBV30 and TRBJ2-1, with D perhaps being TRBD1 or TRBD2 (5 bases each). Deletions cut 3 bases from V and 13 bases from J, with 16 bases between. The length of the CDR3 is 12 residues. Germline V gene data show CDR1 as GTSNPN and CDR2 as SVGIG (reference sequence). For the CDR3, the DNA is TGTGCCTGGAGCCATGGGACCCCGAGACAGTTCTTC. Protein product: CAWSHGTPRQFF.

The V call is TRBV7-9, the J call TRBJ1-5; TRBD1 aligns across 10 bases. Germline V gene sequence: CDR1 SEHNR, CDR2 FQNEAQ (reference sequence). Trimming cost V 1 base and J 4 bases; bases outside gene matches: 10. The CDR3 consists of 18 residues. The CDR3 DNA follows: TGTGCCAGCAGCTTAGGAGACAGGGGGCGTGTGGAAAATCAGCCCCAGCATTTT. It codes for CASSLGDRGRVENQPQHF.

In its sample, this clonotype was seen a few times. The chain joins TRBV6-5 to TRBJ1-6, with unresolved D. Trimming cost V 8 bases and J 8 bases, with 13 bases left between them. The germline CDR1 and CDR2 sequences are MNHEY and SVGAGI. CDR3 size: 13 residues. The CDR3 protein is CASGDPPDSPLHF. CDR3 in DNA: TGTGCCAGCGGCGACCCCCCAGATTCACCCCTCCACTTT.

This clonotype was detected only a few times. The chain employs TRBV30 and TRBJ1-1; TRBD1 matches at 9 bases. Germline V lookup: CDR1 GTSNPN, CDR2 SVGIG (reference sequence). This CDR3 has 12 residues. CDR3 region: CVTGGAGTEAFF. For the CDR3, the DNA is TGTGTCACAGGGGGCGCGGGCACTGAAGCTTTCTTT.

This clonotype was observed a handful of times. The CDR3 here is CASSAGVGTDTQYF. DNA for the CDR3: TGTGCCTCCTCGGCTGGGGTCGGCACAGATACGCAGTATTTT. This chain uses TRBV6-5 with TRBJ2-3; no clear D gene. The V end was cut by 11 bases, the J end by 1 base, with 16 bases between. The CDR3 runs to 14 residues. The germline CDR1 and CDR2 sequences are MNHEY and SVGAGI.

This clonotype has a count of ten or more. V gene TRBV5-1 combines with J gene TRBJ2-7; a weak D match, TRBD2 (6 bases). Trimming pared 4 bases from V and 3 bases from J, leaving 17 bases between. Germline V lookup: CDR1 SGHRS, CDR2 YFSETQ. This CDR3 has 15 amino acids. The CDR3 DNA follows: TGCGCCAGCAGCCGGCTTGGAGGGGCAATCTACGAGCAGTACTTC. This translates into CASSRLGGAIYEQYF.

This clonotype has a count of ten or more. The V call is TRBV18, the J call TRBJ1-3; D is unresolved. V was pared by 2 bases and J by 4 bases, with 9 bases between. The CDR3 spans 14 residues. From germline, CDR1 is KGHSH and CDR2 LQKENI. Here the CDR3 reads CASSPTGSGNTIYF. The DNA for the CDR3 is TGTGCCAGCTCACCAACCGGGTCCGGAAACACCATATATTTT.

This clonotype came up once. The V call is TRBV5-1, the J call TRBJ2-1; 7 bases fit TRBD1. The V segment lost 1 base and the J segment 9 bases; nucleotides outside the gene matches: 1. This CDR3 region has 12 residues. Germline CDR1 is SGHRS and CDR2 is YFSETQ. For the CDR3, the DNA is TGCGCCAGCAGCTTGTCAGGGGGTGAGCAGTTCTTC. This codes for CASSLSGGEQFF.

Written as DNA, the CDR3 is TGTGCCATCTGGCGGGATGGCACTGAAGCTTTCTTT. This encodes CAIWRDGTEAFF. The rearrangement links TRBV28 to TRBJ1-1; D gene ambiguous. The CDR3 is 12 residues long. Trimming removed 10 bases from V and 4 bases from J, with 13 bases in between. CDR1 and CDR2 from the germline V gene are MDHEN and SYDVKM.

This chain connects TRBV3-1 to TRBJ1-1; D gene unclear. The CDR3 is made up of 13 amino acids. V was pared by 1 base and J by 4 bases, with 7 bases between. CDR1 and CDR2 from the germline V gene are LGHDT and YNNKEL (reference sequence). CDR3 region: CASSQVGGTEAFF. CDR3 nucleotide sequence: TGTGCCAGCAGCCAAGTAGGTGGCACTGAAGCTTTCTTT.

This clonotype has just a few counts. For the CDR3, the DNA is TGTGCCAGCAGCTTATTCCGGACAGGGGGCGCCACCGGGGAGCTGTTTTTT. Encoded protein: CASSLFRTGGATGELFF. This rearrangement joins TRBV7-8 to TRBJ2-2, with 11 positions matching TRBD1. V shed 2 bases and J 4 bases; nucleotides not matched to a gene: 6. The CDR3 consists of 17 residues. Germline V gene sequence: CDR1 SGHVS, CDR2 FQNEAQ.

This clonotype was recorded a few times. The V and J genes are TRBV12-3 or TRBV12-4 and TRBJ2-3; 10 bases match TRBD2. The CDR3 has 16 residues. V trimming: 2 bases; J trimming: 5 bases; junction bases outside the gene matches: 7. The CDR3 loop reads CASSLNSGGLVDTQYF. Written as DNA, the CDR3 is TGTGCCAGCAGTTTAAATAGCGGGGGGCTGGTAGATACGCAGTATTTT.

The count of this clonotype is one. No conserved phenylalanine or tryptophan ends this CDR3, so it is likely a read error. The DNA is left out, because the CDR3 cannot be placed on it with certainty; the CDR3 is given as TCRdb lists it. The chain combines TRBV6-2 or TRBV6-3 with TRBJ2-5; the table names TRBD2, a call not compared with the DNA. The CDR3 is 13 residues long, ends included. CDR1 MNHEY and CDR2 SVGEGT come from the germline V gene. CDR3 in amino acids: CASSYSSGPYGVI.

Within the sample, this clonotype is medium-sized. The chain couples TRBV7-9 to TRBJ2-7; 10 positions match TRBD1. CDR3 size: 15 residues. The J segment lost 5 bases and the V segment lost 4 bases, leaving 8 bases of the junction unmatched. CDR1 and CDR2 (germline): SEHNR, FQNEAQ (reference sequence). The CDR3 region is CASSYYRDRGDEQYF. The CDR3 DNA reads as TGTGCCAGCAGCTACTACAGGGACAGGGGTGACGAGCAGTACTTC.